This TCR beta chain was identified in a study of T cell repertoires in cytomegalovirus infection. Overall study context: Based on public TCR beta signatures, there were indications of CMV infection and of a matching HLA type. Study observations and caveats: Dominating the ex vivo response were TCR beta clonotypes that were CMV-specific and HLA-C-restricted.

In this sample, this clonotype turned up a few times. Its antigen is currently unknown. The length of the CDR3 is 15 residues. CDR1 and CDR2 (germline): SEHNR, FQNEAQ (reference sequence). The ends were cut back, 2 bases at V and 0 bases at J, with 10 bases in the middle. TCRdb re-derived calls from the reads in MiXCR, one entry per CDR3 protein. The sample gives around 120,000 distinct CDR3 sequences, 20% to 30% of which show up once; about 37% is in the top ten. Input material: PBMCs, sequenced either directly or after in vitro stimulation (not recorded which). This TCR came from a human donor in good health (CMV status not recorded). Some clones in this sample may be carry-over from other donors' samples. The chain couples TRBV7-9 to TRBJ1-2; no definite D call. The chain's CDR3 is CASSLLGQANYGYTF. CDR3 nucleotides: TGTGCCAGCAGCTTACTAGGGCAAGCTAACTATGGCTACACCTTC.